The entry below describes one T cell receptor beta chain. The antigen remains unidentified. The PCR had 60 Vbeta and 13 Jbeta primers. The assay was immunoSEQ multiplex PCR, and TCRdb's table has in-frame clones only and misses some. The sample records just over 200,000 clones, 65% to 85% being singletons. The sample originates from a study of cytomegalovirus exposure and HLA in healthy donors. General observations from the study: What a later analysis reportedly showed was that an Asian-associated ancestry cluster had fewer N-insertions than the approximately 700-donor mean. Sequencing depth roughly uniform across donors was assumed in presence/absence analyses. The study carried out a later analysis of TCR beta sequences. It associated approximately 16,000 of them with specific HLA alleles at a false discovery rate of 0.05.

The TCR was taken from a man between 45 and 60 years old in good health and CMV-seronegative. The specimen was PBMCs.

Here the CDR3 DNA reads TGTGCCAGCAGCTTAGTAGCGGGAGGACGCAGCGGGGAGCTGTTTTTT. It is translated as CASSLVAGGRSGELFF. The V gene is TRBV7-2, the J gene TRBJ2-2; the match to TRBD2 covers 10 bases. Germline loops: CDR1 SGHTA, CDR2 FQGNSA. This CDR3 has 16 amino acids. After removal of 1 base from V and 7 bases from J, the junction contained 6 bases not matched to a gene.